Each of the 4 T cell receptor beta chains below was sequenced from the same sample in a study of T cells in tuberculosis (dated by TCRdb to the late 2010s). Receptor libraries were prepared by the immunoSEQ multiplex PCR assay. This is the immuneACCESS table as TCRdb keeps it, with only in-frame sequences that have V and J called. A part of the clones is gone; compared with another copy, unresolved V genes explain less than half, and the rest is unexplained. The sample table shows 35,000 to 45,000 clones, and approximately 94% are seen once. The ten largest clonotypes hold about 4.5% of the sample. Read against the paper, the sample's time point label means: new active TB diagnosis, blood taken before or within 7 days of starting treatment. The source material was PBMCs, sampled at tuberculosis diagnosis. These TCRs come from an adult with tuberculosis.

The V gene is TRBV28, the J gene TRBJ1-4; D is uncertain. V was clipped by 2 bases and J by 4 bases, with 5 bases between them. CDR3 size: 13 residues. Germline CDR1 MDHEN, CDR2 SYDVKM. CDR3 DNA: TGTGCCAGCAGTTTACCCTTTAATGAAAAACTGTTTTTT. Amino acids: CASSLPFNEKLFF.

V and J are TRBV2 and TRBJ2-3; 7 bases line up with TRBD1. Germline loops: CDR1 SNHLY, CDR2 FYNNEI. V lost 7 bases, J lost 6 bases, and 13 bases stayed unmatched. This CDR3 spans 15 amino acids. The CDR3 DNA is TGTGCCAGCAATGGACAGGTACTATCAACGGATACGCAGTATTTT. This translates into CASNGQVLSTDTQYF.

The V call is TRBV30, the J call TRBJ1-5, with D perhaps TRBD1 (5 bases). Germline loops: CDR1 GTSNPN, CDR2 SVGIG (reference sequence). CDR3 length: 13 amino acids. Deletions cut 2 bases from V and 4 bases from J, with 9 bases between. The CDR3 nucleotides are TGTGCCTGGAGTCCACAGGATAATCAGCCCCAGCATTTT. As protein: CAWSPQDNQPQHF.

CDR3 sequence: CATGQGISSPLHF. CDR3 nucleotide sequence: TGTGCCACCGGACAGGGTATTAGTTCACCCCTCCACTTT. J is TRBJ1-6 and V is TRBV2; 8 nucleotides line up with TRBD1. The CDR3 loop spans 13 amino acids. Germline values: CDR1 SNHLY, CDR2 FYNNEI. Unmatched junction bases numbered 8, after V lost 10 bases and J lost 9 bases.